Listed here are 15 T cell receptor beta chains from one sample, sequenced in a study of Ad26.COV2.S vaccination and SARS-CoV-2 variants. Regarding treatment: roughly 18 received Ad26.COV2.S at low or high dose, single or two shots; roughly 5 received placebo; per-sample allocation not given. The samples date from day 63 after the first vaccine or placebo injection. Libraries were prepared by immunoSEQ multiplex PCR; TCRdb keeps only in-frame clonotypes and omits some of them. The sample includes some 500,000 clones, 89% of them seen just once. Sequenced here: peripheral blood, sampled in a trial of Ad26.COV2.S vaccine versus placebo. These receptors were obtained from a person aged 18-60 years who received the Ad26.COV2.S COVID-19 vaccine or a placebo.

This clone was counted once. The chain uses TRBV12-3 or TRBV12-4 and TRBJ1-2; 10 bases fit TRBD1. The CDR3 is 13 amino acids. V was pared by 10 bases and J by 5 bases, with 7 bases of the junction left unmatched. CDR3 residues: CAIRQGANYGYTF. In DNA, the CDR3 is TGTGCCATCCGACAGGGGGCGAATTATGGCTACACCTTC.

V is TRBV27 and J is TRBJ2-1; D is perhaps TRBD1 (5 bases). The CDR3 extends over 15 amino acids. Germline V CDR1 and CDR2: MNHEY, SMNVEV (reference sequence). The ends were cut back, 6 bases at V and 1 base at J, with 13 bases in the middle. In DNA form, the CDR3 reads TGTGCCAGCAGACTCAGAAGGGGTTCCTACAATGAGCAGTTCTTC. Residues: CASRLRRGSYNEQFF.

J is TRBJ1-5 and V is TRBV6-5, with D unresolved. Germline assignment: CDR1 MNHEY and CDR2 SVGAGI. The CDR3 consists of 13 residues. V was shortened by 5 bases and J by 6 bases, with 11 bases between the two germline ends. The CDR3 protein is CASSPLAGQPQHF. The CDR3 nucleotides are TGTGCCAGCAGTCCGCTAGCGGGTCAGCCCCAGCATTTT.

Here the CDR3 reads CASSPRDRGGIGGYTF. CDR3 sequence (DNA): TGTGCCAGCTCACCCCGGGACAGGGGAGGGATCGGTGGCTACACCTTC. The J gene is TRBJ1-2, the V gene TRBV18; the match to TRBD1 covers 10 bases. With 3 bases clipped from V and 7 bases from J, the junction kept 11 bases outside the gene matches. This CDR3 region has 16 residues. CDR1 is KGHSH, CDR2 LQKENI, per germline. The variable domain in full, with the rest retrieved from reference TRBV18 and TRBJ1-2, is NAGVMQNPRHLVRRRGQEARLRCSPMKGHSHVYWYRQLPEEGLKFMVYLQKENIIDESGMPKERFSAEFPKEGPSILRIQQVVRGDSAAYFCASSPRDRGGIGGYTFGSGTRLTVV.

The chain has TRBV19 and TRBJ1-4; D is unclear. The CDR3 has 10 residues. Germline CDR1 and CDR2: LNHDA and SQIVND (reference sequence). V shed 3 bases and J shed 10 bases, with 3 bases lying between them. The CDR3 DNA sequence: TGTGCCAGTAGTATGGGAAAACTGTTTTTT. Amino acids: CASSMGKLFF.

This clone has only one observation. CDR3 sequence: CASSYGAVGEKLFF. The CDR3 nucleotides read TGTGCCAGCAGTTACGGAGCGGTGGGTGAAAAACTGTTTTTT. The chain carries TRBV6-2 or TRBV6-3 and TRBJ1-4; D unclear. With 2 bases removed from V and 7 bases from J, the gap between germline ends came to 11 bases. The CDR3 spans 14 residues. Per germline, CDR1 MNHEY and CDR2 SVGEGT.

V is TRBV30 and J is TRBJ1-1; D is possibly TRBD1 (6 bases). Deletions cut 4 bases from V and 11 bases from J, with 17 bases between. CDR1 is GTSNPN and CDR2 is SVGIG in the germline V gene (reference sequence). The CDR3 runs to 12 residues. CDR3: CAWNGGGRFAFF. Here the CDR3 DNA reads TGTGCCTGGAATGGGGGGGGCCGATTCGCTTTCTTT.

The gene calls are TRBV5-4 and TRBJ1-1; D uncertain. The germline V and J ends were trimmed by 4 bases and 1 base, with 14 bases remaining between them. Germline-derived CDR1 and CDR2 are SGHNT and YYREEE (reference sequence). This CDR3 contains 15 residues. CDR3 sequence reads: CASSPAKRGNTEAFF. DNA of the CDR3: TGTGCCAGCAGCCCGGCAAAACGGGGGAACACTGAAGCTTTCTTT.

V is TRBV19 and J is TRBJ1-5, with D perhaps matching TRBD1 (5 bases). This CDR3 has 16 amino acids. V lost 5 bases and J 2 bases, leaving 16 bases between the germline ends. Germline loops: CDR1 LNHDA, CDR2 SQIVND (reference sequence). In DNA, the CDR3 is TGTGCCAGTAGTGAGGCCTCGGGGGGGGGCAATCAGCCCCAGCATTTT. It encodes CASSEASGGGNQPQHF.

This sequence joins TRBV7-3 and TRBJ1-1; 7 bases are shared with TRBD1. The CDR3 covers 13 residues. Per the germline V gene, CDR1 is SGHTA and CDR2 is FQGTGA. V shed 5 bases and J 2 bases; nucleotides not matched to a gene: 2. CDR3 in DNA: TGTGCCAGCAGCAGACAGGGCAACACTGAAGCTTTCTTT. Its protein is CASSRQGNTEAFF.

About this clone itself: Additional DNA sequences in this sample encode the identical CDR3. The V and J genes are TRBV5-1 and TRBJ2-1; maybe TRBD2 (5 bases). This CDR3 comprises 15 residues. V shed 1 base and J shed 2 bases, with 10 bases lying between them. The germline gives CDR1 SGHRS, CDR2 YFSETQ. CDR3 loop: CASSLSGSTYNEQFF. In DNA, the CDR3 is TGCGCCAGCAGCTTGTCGGGGTCCACCTACAATGAGCAGTTCTTC.

The chain joins TRBV5-1 to TRBJ2-2; D may correspond to TRBD1 or TRBD2 (5 bases each). CDR1 is SGHRS, CDR2 YFSETQ, per germline. Trimming cost V 3 bases and J 7 bases, with 19 bases left between them. The CDR3 is 16 residues long. The CDR3 loop is CASSWDGGPTIGELFF. The CDR3 nucleotides read TGCGCCAGCAGCTGGGACGGAGGCCCTACTATCGGGGAGCTGTTTTTT.

The rearrangement uses TRBV5-6 and TRBJ2-3; TRBD1 might be the D (6 bases). Germline V gene sequence: CDR1 SGHDT, CDR2 YYEEEE. Deletions cut 4 bases from V and 6 bases from J, with 15 bases between. This CDR3 is 14 amino acids long. For the CDR3, the DNA is TGTGCCAGCAGCCAGGGACATGTGGCTGATACGCAGTATTTT. It is translated as CASSQGHVADTQYF.

In its sample, this clone was seen a few times. This chain uses TRBV11-2 with TRBJ1-1; tentative D call: TRBD1 (5 bases). CDR1 and CDR2 from the germline V gene are SGHAT and FQNNGV. Trimming removed 3 bases at V and 0 bases at J, with 5 bases between. The length of the CDR3 is 13 residues. CDR3 bases: TGTGCCAGCAGCTTGGGGGTGAACACTGAAGCTTTCTTT. Amino acid sequence: CASSLGVNTEAFF.

The CDR3 protein is CASSFRWNEQFF. In DNA, the CDR3 is TGTGCCAGCAGCTTTAGATGGAATGAGCAGTTCTTC. The chain carries TRBV5-5 and TRBJ2-1; no firm D call. The CDR3 extends over 12 amino acids. Trimming left V 2 bases short and J 7 bases short, with 7 bases between. Germline V lookup: CDR1 SGHKS, CDR2 YYEKEE (reference sequence). The full variable domain, its missing parts supplied by reference TRBV5-5 and TRBJ2-1, is DAGVTQSPTHLIKTRGQQVTLRCSPISGHKSVSWYQQVLGQGPQFIFQYYEKEERGRGNFPDRFSARQFPNYSSELNVNALLLGDSALYLCASSFRWNEQFFGPGTRLTVL.